Listed here is a single TCR beta chain. Its target is unknown. Researchers ran the PCR with 60 Vbeta and 13 Jbeta primers. Repertoires were generated with immunoSEQ multiplex PCR, while TCRdb's copy carries only in-frame clones and drops some. The table lists 120,000 to 150,000 clones, about three quarters of them singletons. The data belong to a study of cytomegalovirus exposure and HLA in healthy donors. This CDR3 region has 16 residues. V was shortened by 6 bases and J by 4 bases, with 18 bases between the two germline ends. Germline V CDR1 and CDR2: MNHNY, SVGAGI (reference sequence). Study observations and caveats: Reports described diagnosis of cytomegalovirus status by the classifier as highly specific and sensitive. There were a few CMV-associated chains whose specificity for CMV antigens was confirmed in vitro. The authors assumed roughly uniform sequencing depth across donors for presence/absence analyses. Accurate predictions that matched the HLA-A and HLA-B alleles of most subjects were reportedly made from TCR beta sequences.

The material sequenced was PBMCs. The rearrangement links TRBV6-6 to TRBJ2-2, with D possibly matching TRBD2 (6 bases). This receptor was obtained from a man between 18 and 35 years old in good health and CMV-seronegative. Here the CDR3 reads CASSHGPGRGTGELFF. The CDR3 DNA reads TGTGCCAGCAGCCACGGTCCGGGGCGGGGCACCGGGGAGCTGTTTTTT.